This is a list of T cell receptor beta chains from one sample in a study of identifying expanded T cells in peripheral blood. Assay: immunoSEQ multiplex PCR; the TCRdb copy retains only in-frame clones and omits some. The sample consists of more than 45,000 clones, about four fifths of them appearing once. The sample comprised blood. These receptors came from a person aged 18-70 years in good health. The CDR3 runs from the conserved cysteine through the conserved F or W. The order of the fields is J gene, V gene, CDR3 protein.

J gene: TRBJ2-3; V gene: TRBV14; CDR3 protein: CASSRRLAGGEVDTQYF
J gene: TRBJ2-2; V gene: TRBV30; CDR3 protein: CAWRGPVSAGELFF
J gene: TRBJ2-5; V gene: TRBV6-5; CDR3 protein: CASRGRLAQETQYF
J gene: TRBJ2-2; V gene: TRBV7-8; CDR3 protein: CASSLAWTSGKVLNTGELFF
J gene: TRBJ2-3; V gene: TRBV21-1; CDR3 protein: CASSNGRGFTDTQYF
J gene: TRBJ2-5; V gene: TRBV15; CDR3 protein: CATSRPGLAGGPRQETQYF
J gene: TRBJ1-5; V gene: TRBV30; CDR3 protein: CAWSPGGQQPQHF
J gene: TRBJ2-7; V gene: TRBV11-2; CDR3 protein: CASSLFQREGAFYF
J gene: TRBJ2-5; V gene: TRBV5-1; CDR3 protein: CASSLWGQGGETQYF
J gene: TRBJ1-5; V gene: TRBV6-1; CDR3 protein: CASKDRASNQPQHF
J gene: TRBJ1-2; V gene: TRBV13; CDR3 protein: CASSFDRGRGYGYTF
J gene: TRBJ1-6; V gene: TRBV9; CDR3 protein: CASSVDNRNSPLHF
J gene: TRBJ2-3; V gene: TRBV5-1; CDR3 protein: CASSLAPRVRDTQYF
J gene: TRBJ2-5; V gene: TRBV9; CDR3 protein: CASSVGPSGIQETQYF
J gene: TRBJ2-7; V gene: TRBV7-7; CDR3 protein: CASSPELRLHEQYF
J gene: TRBJ2-5; V gene: TRBV7-2; CDR3 protein: CASARAGGETQYF
J gene: TRBJ2-4; V gene: TRBV7-9; CDR3 protein: CASSVGQGNIQYF
J gene: TRBJ2-6; V gene: TRBV6-1; CDR3 protein: CASSGVAVPGANVLTF
J gene: TRBJ1-5; V gene: TRBV7-8; CDR3 protein: CASSPYRDAQHF
J gene: TRBJ2-5; V gene: TRBV19; CDR3 protein: CASSMGWRETQYF
J gene: TRBJ2-5; V gene: TRBV7-8; CDR3 protein: CASSPRHAGETQYF
J gene: TRBJ1-5; V gene: TRBV7-5; CDR3 protein: CARSNWDSCGNQPQHF
J gene: TRBJ1-1; V gene: TRBV5-6; CDR3 protein: CASSLRQGKKAFF
J gene: TRBJ1-5; V gene: TRBV19; CDR3 protein: CASSTGWGKQPQHF
J gene: TRBJ1-1; V gene: TRBV5-8; CDR3 protein: CASSFDRGKTEAFF
J gene: TRBJ2-1; V gene: TRBV7-3; CDR3 protein: CASSLRPSGGAHEQFF
J gene: TRBJ2-1; V gene: TRBV10-3; CDR3 protein: CAIRDRDTSEQFF
J gene: TRBJ1-2; V gene: TRBV29-1; CDR3 protein: CSVEDGAGSYGYTF
J gene: TRBJ2-2; V gene: TRBV7-7; CDR3 protein: CASSLTSPNTGELFF
J gene: TRBJ2-3; V gene: TRBV5-1; CDR3 protein: CASSFGRGAATDTQYF
J gene: TRBJ1-2; V gene: TRBV30; CDR3 protein: CAWSATLYGYTF
J gene: TRBJ2-1; V gene: TRBV19; CDR3 protein: CASSLLPKGLAGGHNEQFF
J gene: TRBJ2-5; V gene: TRBV30; CDR3 protein: CAWSGPQWGETQYF
J gene: TRBJ2-1; V gene: TRBV2; CDR3 protein: CASRVAGRDNEQFF
J gene: TRBJ1-1; V gene: TRBV6-5; CDR3 protein: CASRNSGATEAFF
J gene: TRBJ2-2; V gene: TRBV6-1; CDR3 protein: CASTDGSHYTGELFF
J gene: TRBJ1-1; V gene: TRBV19; CDR3 protein: CASRNPRDKFPEAFF
J gene: TRBJ2-2; V gene: TRBV7-3; CDR3 protein: CASAKTGTRATGELFF
J gene: TRBJ2-7; V gene: TRBV5-5; CDR3 protein: CASSSVLGGFYEQYF
J gene: TRBJ2-2; V gene: TRBV9; CDR3 protein: CASSVRDSNTGELFF
J gene: TRBJ2-1; V gene: TRBV10-1; CDR3 protein: CASSAGILNNEQFF
J gene: TRBJ2-1; V gene: TRBV27; CDR3 protein: CASSLGHSSSYNEQFF
J gene: TRBJ2-5; V gene: TRBV28; CDR3 protein: CASSLRKETQYF
J gene: TRBJ2-3; V gene: TRBV20-1; CDR3 protein: CSAEAVGQYF
J gene: TRBJ1-1; V gene: TRBV5-1; CDR3 protein: CASSLMDSRNTEAFF
J gene: TRBJ2-5; V gene: TRBV6-5; CDR3 protein: CASSYPVGQQETQYF
J gene: TRBJ1-6; V gene: TRBV2; CDR3 protein: CASSESRVSYNSPLHF
J gene: TRBJ1-1; V gene: TRBV11-3; CDR3 protein: CASSWSTEAFF
J gene: TRBJ2-7; V gene: TRBV5-8; CDR3 protein: CASSLGQGVNEQYF